This T cell receptor beta chain was sequenced during a study of Graves' ophthalmopathy and Graves' hyperthyroidism. As for the study in general: Blood was drawn at initial diagnosis, before any treatment.

V shed 7 bases and J shed 1 base, with 7 bases lying between them. The CDR3 is 12 amino acids. Germline V CDR1 and CDR2: MNHEY, SVGEGT. Patients in the hyperthyroidism group, adults aged 18 to 65, were newly diagnosed, under 2 months' duration. RNA transcripts provided the template for amplifying TCR beta CDR3 regions. RT-PCR in the first round used HTBI primers; a second-round multiplex PCR followed. A single record per CDR3 protein comes from TCRdb applying MiXCR to the multiplex PCR reads. The sample shows about 370,000 distinct CDR3 sequences, about a sixth of them seen only once. Ten or more counts support this clonotype. Its antigen remains unknown. Study-wide results and limits: Most expanded clonotypes from thyroid (those above 0.001 frequency) were also found in blood. Distinction of ophthalmopathy from stable hyperthyroidism by a 13-signature model reached roughly 88% sensitivity and about 80% specificity.

Sequencing used peripheral blood. This TCR was sampled from an adult woman with stable Graves' hyperthyroidism. This chain connects TRBV6-2 or TRBV6-3 to TRBJ2-5, with D unclear. CDR3: CASKERQETQYF. The DNA for the CDR3 is TGTGCCAGCAAAGAGCGCCAAGAGACCCAGTACTTC.